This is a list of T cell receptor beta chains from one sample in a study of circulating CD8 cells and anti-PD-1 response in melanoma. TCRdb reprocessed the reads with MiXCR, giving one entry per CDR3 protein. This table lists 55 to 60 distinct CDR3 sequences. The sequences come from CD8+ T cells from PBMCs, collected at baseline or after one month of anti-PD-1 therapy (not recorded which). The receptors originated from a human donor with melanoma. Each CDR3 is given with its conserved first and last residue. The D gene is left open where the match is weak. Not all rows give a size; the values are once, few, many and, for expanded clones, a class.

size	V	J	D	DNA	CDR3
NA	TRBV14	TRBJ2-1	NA	TGTGCCAGCAGCCAGGGGACCCCGAGCTCCTACAATGAGCAGTTCTTC	CASSQGTPSSYNEQFF
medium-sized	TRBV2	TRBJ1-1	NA	TGTGCCAGCAGTGAAGAAAGGGCTGAAGCTTTCTTT	CASSEERAEAFF
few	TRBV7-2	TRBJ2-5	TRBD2	TGTGCCAGCAGTTTTGTGAGGGGACTAGCTAGGGAGACCCAGTACTTC	CASSFVRGLARETQYF
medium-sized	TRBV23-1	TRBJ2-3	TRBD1	TGCGCCAGCAGTCGTCTAGACCGGGACAGGGGGCTCGTATTT	CASSRLDRDRGLVF
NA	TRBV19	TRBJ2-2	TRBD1	TGTGCCAGTAGTGACCAGGGGGCCGGGGAGCTGTTTTTT	CASSDQGAGELFF
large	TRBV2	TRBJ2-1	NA	TGTGCCAGTTCCGAAATCCGCAATAATGAGCAGTTCTTC	CASSEIRNNEQFF
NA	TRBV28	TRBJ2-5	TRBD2	TGTGCCAGCACCAGCGGGAGGGAGACCCAGTACTTC	CASTSGRETQYF
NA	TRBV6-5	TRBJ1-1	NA	TGTGCCAGCAGTTACCTCCCTCCCGTGGACACTGATGCCTTCTTT	CASSYLPPVDTDAFF
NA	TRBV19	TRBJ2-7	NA	TGTGCCAGTAGTTCTGGGGGCTACTACGAGCAGTACTTC	CASSSGGYYEQYF
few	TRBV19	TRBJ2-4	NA	TGTGCCAGTAGGGACAGCCTGGGAAACATTCAGTACTTC	CASRDSLGNIQYF
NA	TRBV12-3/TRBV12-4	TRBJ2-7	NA	TGTGCCAGCAACCCGGGACTCGGAAACGAGCAGTACTTC	CASNPGLGNEQYF
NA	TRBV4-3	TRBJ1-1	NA	TGCGCCAGCAGCCATGGCCTGCTGAACACTGAAGCTTTCTTT	CASSHGLLNTEAFF
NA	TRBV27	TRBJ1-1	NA	TGTGCCAGCAGTTTTTTGGGGATAGGAACTGAAGCTTTCTTT	CASSFLGIGTEAFF
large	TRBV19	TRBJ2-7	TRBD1	TGTGCCAGTAGCTTGACAGGGGGTGGCGAGCAGTACTTC	CASSLTGGGEQYF